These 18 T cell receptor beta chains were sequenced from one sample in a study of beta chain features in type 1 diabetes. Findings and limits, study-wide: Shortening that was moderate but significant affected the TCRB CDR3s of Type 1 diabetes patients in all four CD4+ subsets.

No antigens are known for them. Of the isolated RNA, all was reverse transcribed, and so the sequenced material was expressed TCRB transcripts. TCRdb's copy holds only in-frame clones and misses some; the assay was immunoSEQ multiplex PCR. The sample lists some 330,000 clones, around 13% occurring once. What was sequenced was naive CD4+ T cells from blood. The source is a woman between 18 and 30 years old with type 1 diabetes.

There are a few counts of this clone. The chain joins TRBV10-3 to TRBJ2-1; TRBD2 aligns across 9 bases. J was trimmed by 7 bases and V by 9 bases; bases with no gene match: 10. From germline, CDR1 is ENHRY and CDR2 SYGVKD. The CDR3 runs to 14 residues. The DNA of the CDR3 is TGTGCCATTTGGGTCGGGACTAGCAATAATGAGCAGTTCTTC. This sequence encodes CAIWVGTSNNEQFF.

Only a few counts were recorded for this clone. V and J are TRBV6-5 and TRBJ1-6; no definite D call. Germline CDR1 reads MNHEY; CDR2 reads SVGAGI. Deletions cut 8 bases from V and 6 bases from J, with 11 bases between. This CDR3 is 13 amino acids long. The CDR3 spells CASRSTLNSPLHF. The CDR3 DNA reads TGTGCCAGCCGGTCTACCCTTAATTCACCCCTCCACTTT.

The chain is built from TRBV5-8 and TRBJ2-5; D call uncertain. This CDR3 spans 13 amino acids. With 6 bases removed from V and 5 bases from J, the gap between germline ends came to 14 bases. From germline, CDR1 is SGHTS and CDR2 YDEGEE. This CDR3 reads CASITAPRETQYF. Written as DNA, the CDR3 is TGTGCCAGCATCACTGCCCCCCGGGAGACCCAGTACTTC. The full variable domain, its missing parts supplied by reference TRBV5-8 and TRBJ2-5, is EAGVTQSPTHLIKTRGQQATLRCSPISGHTSVYWYQQALGLGLQFLLWYDEGEERNRGNFPPRFSGRQFPNYSSELNVNALELEDSALYLCASITAPRETQYFGPGTRLLVL.

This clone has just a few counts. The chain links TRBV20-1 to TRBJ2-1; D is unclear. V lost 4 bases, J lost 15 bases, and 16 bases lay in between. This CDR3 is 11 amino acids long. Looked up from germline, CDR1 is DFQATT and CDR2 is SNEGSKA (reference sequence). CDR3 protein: CSAMGQIVRFF. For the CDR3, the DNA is TGCAGTGCTATGGGCCAGATCGTACGGTTCTTC.

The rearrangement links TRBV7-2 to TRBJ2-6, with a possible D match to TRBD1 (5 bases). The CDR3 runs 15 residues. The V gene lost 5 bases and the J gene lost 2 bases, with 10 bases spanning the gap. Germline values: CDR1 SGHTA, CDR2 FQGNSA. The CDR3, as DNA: TGTGCCAGCAGCAGCCAGGGTGCTGGGGCCAACGTCCTGACTTTC. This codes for CASSSQGAGANVLTF.

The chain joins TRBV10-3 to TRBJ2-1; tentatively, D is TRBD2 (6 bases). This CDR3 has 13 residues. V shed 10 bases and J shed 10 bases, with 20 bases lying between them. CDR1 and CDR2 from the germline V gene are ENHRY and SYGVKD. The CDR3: CATDSGEGSEQFF. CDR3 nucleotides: TGTGCCACCGACTCGGGGGAAGGGTCCGAGCAGTTCTTC.

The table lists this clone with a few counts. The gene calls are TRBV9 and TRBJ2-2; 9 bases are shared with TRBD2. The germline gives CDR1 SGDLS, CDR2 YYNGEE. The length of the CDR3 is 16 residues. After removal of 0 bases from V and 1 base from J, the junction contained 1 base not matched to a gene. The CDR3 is CASSVDSGRNTGELFF. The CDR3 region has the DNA TGTGCCAGCAGCGTAGATAGCGGGAGGAACACCGGGGAGCTGTTTTTT.

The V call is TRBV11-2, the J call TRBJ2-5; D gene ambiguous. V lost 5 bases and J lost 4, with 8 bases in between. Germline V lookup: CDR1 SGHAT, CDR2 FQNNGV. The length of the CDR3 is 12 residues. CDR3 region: CASSPWLETQYF. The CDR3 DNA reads TGTGCCAGCAGCCCCTGGCTAGAGACCCAGTACTTC.

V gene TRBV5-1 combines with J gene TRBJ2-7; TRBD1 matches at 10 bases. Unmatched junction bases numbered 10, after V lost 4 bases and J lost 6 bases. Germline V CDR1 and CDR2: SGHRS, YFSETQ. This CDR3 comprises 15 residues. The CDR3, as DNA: TGCGCCAGCAGCCTCGAGGGGACAGGGGCTGGCGAGCAGTACTTC. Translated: CASSLEGTGAGEQYF.

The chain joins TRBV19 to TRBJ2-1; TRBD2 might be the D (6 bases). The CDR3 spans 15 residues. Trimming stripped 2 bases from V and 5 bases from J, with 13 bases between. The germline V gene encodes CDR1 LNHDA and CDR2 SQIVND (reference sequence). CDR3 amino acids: CASSISLARHNEQFF. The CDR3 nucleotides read TGTGCCAGTAGTATATCCCTAGCGCGTCACAATGAGCAGTTCTTC. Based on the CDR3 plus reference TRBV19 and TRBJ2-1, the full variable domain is DGGITQSPKYLFRKEGQNVTLSCEQNLNHDAMYWYRQDPGQGLRLIYYSQIVNDFQKGDIAEGYSVSREKKESFPLTVTSAQKNPTAFYLCASSISLARHNEQFFGPGTRLTVL.

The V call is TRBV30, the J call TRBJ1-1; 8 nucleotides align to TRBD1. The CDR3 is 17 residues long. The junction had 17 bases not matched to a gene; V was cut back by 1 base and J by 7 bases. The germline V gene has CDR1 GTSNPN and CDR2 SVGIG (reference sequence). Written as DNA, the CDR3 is TGTGCCTGGAGTGATATATTCCGTGGACAGGGCAAGGATGAAGCTTTCTTT. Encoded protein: CAWSDIFRGQGKDEAFF.

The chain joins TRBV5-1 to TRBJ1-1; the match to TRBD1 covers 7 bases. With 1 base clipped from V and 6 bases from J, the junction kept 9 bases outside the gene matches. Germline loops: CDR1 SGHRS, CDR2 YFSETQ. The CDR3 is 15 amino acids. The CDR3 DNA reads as TGCGCCAGCAGCTTGCGACAGGGAGGAAAGGCTGAAGCTTTCTTT. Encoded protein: CASSLRQGGKAEAFF.

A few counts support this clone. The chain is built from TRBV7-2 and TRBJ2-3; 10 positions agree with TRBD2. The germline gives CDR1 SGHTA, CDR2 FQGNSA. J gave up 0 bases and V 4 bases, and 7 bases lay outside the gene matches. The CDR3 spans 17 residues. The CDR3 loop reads CASSSQAGGLSTDTQYF. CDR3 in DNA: TGTGCCAGCAGCTCTCAAGCGGGGGGGCTGAGCACAGATACGCAGTATTTT.

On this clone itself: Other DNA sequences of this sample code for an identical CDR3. The CDR3 sequence: CASSFSLAKNIQYF. The DNA of the CDR3 is TGTGCCAGCAGTTTCTCCCTAGCCAAAAACATTCAGTACTTC. The J gene is TRBJ2-4, the V gene TRBV28; D is undetermined. Germline CDR1 is MDHEN and CDR2 is SYDVKM. The CDR3 length is 14 residues. V lost 3 bases and J 0 bases, leaving 6 bases between the germline ends. Complete variable domain (other parts from reference TRBV28 and TRBJ2-4): DVKVTQSSRYLVKRTGEKVFLECVQDMDHENMFWYRQDPGLGLRLIYFSYDVKMKEKGDIPEGYSVSREKKERFSLILESASTNQTSMYLCASSFSLAKNIQYFGAGTRLSVL.

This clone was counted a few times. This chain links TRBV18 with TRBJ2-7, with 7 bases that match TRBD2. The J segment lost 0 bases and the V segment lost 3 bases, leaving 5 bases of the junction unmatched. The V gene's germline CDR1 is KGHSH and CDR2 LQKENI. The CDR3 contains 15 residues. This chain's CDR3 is CASSPKGGGSYEQYF. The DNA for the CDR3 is TGTGCCAGCTCACCTAAGGGCGGGGGCTCCTACGAGCAGTACTTC.

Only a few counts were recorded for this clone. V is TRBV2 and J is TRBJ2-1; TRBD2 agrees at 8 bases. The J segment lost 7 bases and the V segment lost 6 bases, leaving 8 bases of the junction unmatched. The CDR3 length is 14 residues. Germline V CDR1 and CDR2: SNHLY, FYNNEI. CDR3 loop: CASRTSGGGNEQFF. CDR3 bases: TGTGCCAGCAGAACTAGCGGTGGCGGGAATGAGCAGTTCTTC.

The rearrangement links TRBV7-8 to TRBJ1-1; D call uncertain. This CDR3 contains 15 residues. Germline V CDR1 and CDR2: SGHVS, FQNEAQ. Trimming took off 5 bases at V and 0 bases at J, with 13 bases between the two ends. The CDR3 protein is CASSPRGDVNTEAFF. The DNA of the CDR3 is TGTGCCAGCAGCCCGCGGGGAGACGTGAACACTGAAGCTTTCTTT.

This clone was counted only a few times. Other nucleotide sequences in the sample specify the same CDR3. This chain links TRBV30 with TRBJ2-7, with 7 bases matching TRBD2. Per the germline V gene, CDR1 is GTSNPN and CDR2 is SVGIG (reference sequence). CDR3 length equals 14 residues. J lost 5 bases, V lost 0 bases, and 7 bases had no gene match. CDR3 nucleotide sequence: TGTGCCTGGAGTGTAGGCGGGAGTTCCCACGAGCAGTACTTC. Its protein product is CAWSVGGSSHEQYF.